Listed below are T cell receptor beta chains from one sample, sequenced in a study of CD8+CD57+ T cells in acquired aplastic anemia. TCRdb analysed the reads with MiXCR anew, one entry per CDR3 protein. The sample lists around 180,000 distinct CDR3 sequences; 55% to 70% were seen once. Sequencing was performed on sorted CD4+, CD8+, or CD8+CD57+ T cells (not recorded which) from PBMCs. Receptors originate from a human donor in good health. The CDR3 runs from the conserved cysteine through the conserved F or W. D genes are given only for firm matches. Not all rows give a size; the values are once, few, many and, for expanded clones, a class.

many TRBJ2-3 TRBV7-2 TRBD2 CASSLGSGRTDTQYF TGTGCCAGCAGCTTAGGTAGCGGGAGAACAGATACGCAGTATTTT
NA TRBJ2-7 TRBV20-1 TRBD1 CSARGDREYEQYF TGCAGTGCTAGGGGGGACAGGGAGTACGAGCAGTACTTC
NA TRBJ2-1 TRBV10-3 TRBD1 CATQTGALLNEQFF TGTGCCACCCAGACAGGGGCCTTGCTTAATGAGCAGTTCTTC
NA TRBJ2-1 TRBV7-2 NA CASSQVPFSYNEQFF TGCGCCAGCAGCCAAGTTCCCTTCTCCTACAATGAGCAGTTCTTC
NA TRBJ2-1 TRBV5-1 TRBD2 CASSRTSGTDNEQFF TGCGCCAGCAGCAGGACTAGCGGGACAGACAATGAGCAGTTCTTC
medium-sized TRBJ2-7 TRBV24-1 NA CATSDPLTASYEQYF TGTGCCACCAGTGATCCGCTGACAGCTTCCTACGAGCAGTACTTC
NA TRBJ1-2 TRBV7-8 TRBD1 CASSAWDRGQDGYTF TGTGCCAGCAGCGCTTGGGACAGGGGGCAGGATGGCTACACCTTC
NA TRBJ2-2 TRBV5-1 NA CANSWGRGVDTGELFF TGCGCCAACAGCTGGGGTCGGGGCGTGGACACCGGGGAGCTGTTTTTT
few TRBJ1-2 TRBV25-1 NA CASSEAWGGDYGYTF TGTGCCAGCAGTGAAGCTTGGGGAGGAGACTATGGCTACACCTTC
NA TRBJ1-6 TRBV9 NA CASSVGGQPNSPLHF TGTGCCAGCAGCGTAGGGGGCCAGCCTAATTCACCCCTCCACTTT
many TRBJ1-5 TRBV2 NA CASGFSDREYSNQPQHF TGTGCCAGCGGGTTCTCGGACAGAGAATATAGCAATCAGCCCCAGCATTTT
few TRBJ2-3 TRBV10-3 TRBD2 CATLEGRADTQYF TGTGCCACCCTCGAGGGGAGGGCAGATACGCAGTATTTT
NA TRBJ2-1 TRBV20-1 NA CSARDGVWRSPNNEQFF TGCAGTGCTAGAGATGGGGTGTGGCGTAGCCCCAACAATGAGCAGTTCTTC
NA TRBJ2-5 TRBV24-1 NA CATSDGTQETQYF TGTGCCACCAGTGATGGGACACAAGAGACCCAGTACTTC
NA TRBJ1-1 TRBV20-1 NA CSARVVVGTEAFF TGCAGTGCTAGAGTAGTAGTTGGTACTGAAGCTTTCTTT
few TRBJ2-7 TRBV20-1 NA CSASTDSYEQYF TGCAGTGCTAGTACCGACAGCTACGAGCAGTACTTC
once TRBJ1-3 TRBV2 NA CASRQAGNTIYF TGTGCCAGTCGACAGGCGGGAAACACCATATATTTT